This is a list of T cell receptor beta chains from one sample in a study of blood T cell repertoires in COVID-19. Measured with immunoSEQ multiplex PCR; TCRdb has only the in-frame clones, and not every one. Of about 90,000 clones in the sample, less than 95% were seen once. Sequencing used peripheral blood. These receptors were taken from a human donor with active COVID-19. The donor label of this sample is uncertain. Each CDR3 is given with its conserved first and last residue. D genes are given only for firm matches. The size of a clone is reported for some rows only, either as once, few or many, or as a class for expanded clones.

TRBJ1-2,TRBV29-1,once,TRBD1,TGCAGCGTTCGGGGAAATGACGGGCCAGGGGGAAACTATGGCTACACCTTC,CSVRGNDGPGGNYGYTF
TRBJ2-5,TRBV14,.,TRBD2,TGTGCCAGCAGCCAAGTGACGGGGGGGCAAGAGACCCAGTACTTC,CASSQVTGGQETQYF
TRBJ1-5,TRBV19,few,.,TGTGCCAGTAGTCTCATCCTAGATCAGCCCCAGCATTTT,CASSLILDQPQHF
TRBJ2-1,TRBV7-2,.,TRBD2,TGTGCCAGCAGCTTCAGCGGGGGAAATTTCAATGAGCAGTTCTTC,CASSFSGGNFNEQFF
TRBJ1-2,TRBV12-3/TRBV12-4,.,TRBD1,TGTGCCAGCAGTCGGGACAGGAACTATGGCTACACCTTC,CASSRDRNYGYTF
TRBJ1-4,TRBV5-1,.,TRBD1,TGCGCCAGCATGGAGAAAGACGGGACAGGGGATGAAAAACTGTTTTTT,CASMEKDGTGDEKLFF
TRBJ2-3,TRBV7-3,.,TRBD2,TGTGCCAGCAGCCTCCAATCTAGCGGGGGGGCGGATACGCAGTATTTT,CASSLQSSGGADTQYF
TRBJ2-1,TRBV28,.,.,TGTGCCAGCAGGCGAACTAGTGGGGGGTACAATGAGCAGTTCTTC,CASRRTSGGYNEQFF
TRBJ1-1,TRBV18,.,TRBD1,TGTGCCAGCTCACTGGGACAGGGGATGAACACTGAAGCTTTCTTT,CASSLGQGMNTEAFF
TRBJ1-5,TRBV6-5,.,.,TGTGCCAGCAGCCCCGGGGCGGGGGGCAATCAGCCCCAGCATTTT,CASSPGAGGNQPQHF
TRBJ2-3,TRBV9,.,.,TGTGCCAGCAGCGTAGGAGGTGCCCCAGATACGCAGTATTTT,CASSVGGAPDTQYF
TRBJ1-6,TRBV6-5,.,TRBD1,TGTGCCAGCGGGGACAGGATAAATTCACCCCTCCACTTT,CASGDRINSPLHF
TRBJ1-2,TRBV19,.,TRBD1,TGTGCCAGTAGTATAGGGACAGGGGCAGGAGGCTACACCTTC,CASSIGTGAGGYTF
TRBJ2-2,TRBV12-5,.,TRBD1,TGTGCTAGTGGTTTGACCACAGGGGGCGCGAACACCGGGGAGCTGTTTTTT,CASGLTTGGANTGELFF
TRBJ2-7,TRBV4-3,.,TRBD1,TGCGCCAGCAGCCAAGGGGGGACAGTTGGTGGGCAGTACTTC,CASSQGGTVGGQYF
TRBJ2-2,TRBV6-6,.,TRBD2,TGTGCCAGCAGCTTTATTGTTAGCGGGGGGGCCTCGTGGATGACCGGGGAGCTGTTTTTT,CASSFIVSGGASWMTGELFF
TRBJ1-3,TRBV5-8,once,.,TGTGCCAGCAACCCACACGAAGTCCCCGGGGGTTCTGGAAACACCATATATTTT,CASNPHEVPGGSGNTIYF
TRBJ1-4,TRBV2,.,.,TGTGCCAGGGCAGGCGACACGAATGAAAAACTGTTTTTT,CARAGDTNEKLFF
TRBJ2-7,TRBV7-2,.,.,TGTGCCAGCAGCTTAGCGCGCCACTACGAGCAGTACTTC,CASSLARHYEQYF
TRBJ1-1,TRBV27,.,.,TGTGCCACCCAGTGGGGAGGGGCGGACACTGAAGCTTTCTTT,CATQWGGADTEAFF
TRBJ1-1,TRBV5-1,once,TRBD1,TGCGCCAGCAGGTGGGACAGGGCAAACACTGAAGCTTTCTTT,CASRWDRANTEAFF
TRBJ2-1,TRBV6-6,.,TRBD2,TGTGCCAGCAGTTTGGGGGGGGAGCAGTTCTTC,CASSLGGEQFF
TRBJ2-7,TRBV5-6,.,.,TGTGCCAGCAGCCTGAGGAACGAACCCTACGAGCAGTACTTC,CASSLRNEPYEQYF
TRBJ2-7,TRBV7-2,.,TRBD1,TGTGCCAGCAGCTCCCGGACAGGGCCCTACGAGCAGTACTTC,CASSSRTGPYEQYF
TRBJ2-1,TRBV9,.,TRBD2,TGTGCCAGCAGCGTAGGCCCTCTGACTAGCGGGGGTAATGAGCAGTTCTTC,CASSVGPLTSGGNEQFF
TRBJ2-5,TRBV27,.,.,TGTGCCAGCAGTTTTCCCGGGGGAGAGACCCAGTACTTC,CASSFPGGETQYF
TRBJ2-2,TRBV29-1,.,.,TGCAGCGTATCAGGGGGGAAAGGGCAGAACACCGGGGAGCTGTTTTTT,CSVSGGKGQNTGELFF
TRBJ2-1,TRBV5-1,.,TRBD2,TGCGCCAGCAGCTCAATACTAGCGGACTCCTACAATGAGCAGTTCTTC,CASSSILADSYNEQFF
TRBJ1-1,TRBV7-6,.,.,TGTGCCAGCAGCTTACGGGGGGGCAATCCGAACACTGAAGCTTTCTTT,CASSLRGGNPNTEAFF
TRBJ2-3,TRBV6-4,.,.,TGTGCCAGCAGGAGAAAATGCACAGATACGCAGTATTTT,CASRRKCTDTQYF
TRBJ1-2,TRBV5-4,.,.,TGTGCCAGCAGCTTCTTACTTAAACAGGGAGCCTATGGCCACACCTTC,CASSFLLKQGAYGHTF
TRBJ2-5,TRBV7-2,few,TRBD1,TGTGCCAGCAGCGACAGGGGGCGATCGGAAGAGACCCAGTACTTC,CASSDRGRSEETQYF
TRBJ1-1,TRBV18,.,.,TGTGCCAGCTCACCAAAACAGGGAGTTACAGAAGCTTTCTTT,CASSPKQGVTEAFF
TRBJ1-6,TRBV5-5,.,.,TGTGCCAGCAGCTTATTTCTGATCCCACAGGGATCTAATTCACCCCTCCACTTT,CASSLFLIPQGSNSPLHF
TRBJ2-7,TRBV7-9,once,TRBD2,TGTGCCAGCAGCCACACTAGCGGCGAGCAGTACTTC,CASSHTSGEQYF
TRBJ1-1,TRBV11-1,.,TRBD1,TGTGCCAGCAGCACCAGGGGGGCCACTTTTGAAGCTTTCTTT,CASSTRGATFEAFF
TRBJ2-5,TRBV5-1,.,TRBD2,TGCGCCAGCAGCTTGGGGGCCGGGACTAGCGGGCAAGAGACCCAGTACTTC,CASSLGAGTSGQETQYF
TRBJ2-1,TRBV5-1,.,.,TGCGCCAGCAGCTCCTTGGGCAGGTACAATGAGCAGTTCTTC,CASSSLGRYNEQFF
TRBJ2-1,TRBV21-1,.,.,TGTGCCAGCAGCAAAGTCTTTGGGGACAGGACCTACAATGAGCAGTTCTTC,CASSKVFGDRTYNEQFF
TRBJ2-7,TRBV7-9,.,.,TGTGCCAGCAGCCCCCCCGCGTCCTACGAGCAGTACTTC,CASSPPASYEQYF
TRBJ1-2,TRBV27,.,TRBD1,TGTGCCAGCAGTCCCCAGGGGGCACCGCCCTATGGCTACACCTTC,CASSPQGAPPYGYTF
TRBJ1-1,TRBV5-4,.,TRBD1,TGTGCCAGCAGCGTGACAGGGGGCGGACTGGGAACTGAAGCTTTCTTT,CASSVTGGGLGTEAFF
TRBJ2-7,TRBV6-5,.,.,TGTGCCAGCAGGGCGGCAGTGACTACCTACGAGCAGTACTTC,CASRAAVTTYEQYF
TRBJ2-4,TRBV6-6,.,.,TGTGCCAGCAGCCAACTAGGGAACATTCAGTACTTC,CASSQLGNIQYF
TRBJ2-7,TRBV7-9,.,.,TGTGCCAGCAGCTTAACCCAGGGCTTTTCCTACGAGCAGTACTTC,CASSLTQGFSYEQYF